One and the same sample provided the 10 T cell receptor beta chains below, sequenced in a study of blood T cell repertoires in COVID-19. Assay: immunoSEQ multiplex PCR; the TCRdb copy retains only in-frame clones and omits some. The top ten clones hold 2.5% to 3% of a sample with about 150,000 clones, around 89% of them seen once. Material: peripheral blood. The receptors stem from a man in his sixties with active or convalescent COVID-19.

The J gene is TRBJ2-1, the V gene TRBV5-1; 7 bases match TRBD1. Germline lookup yields CDR1 SGHRS and CDR2 YFSETQ. V lost 5 bases, J lost 4 bases, and 6 bases stayed unmatched. The CDR3 has 14 amino acids. The CDR3 region has the DNA TGCGCCAGCAGAGATACAGGGGATTACAATGAGCAGTTCTTC. Residues: CASRDTGDYNEQFF. The full variable domain, with the rest looked up from reference TRBV5-1 and TRBJ2-1, is KAGVTQTPRYLIKTRGQQVTLSCSPISGHRSVSWYQQTPGQGLQFLFEYFSETQRNKGNFPGRFSGRQFSNSRSEMNVSTLELGDSALYLCASRDTGDYNEQFFGPGTRLTVL.

V and J are TRBV9 and TRBJ2-1; D perhaps matches TRBD1 (7 bases). This CDR3 is 15 amino acids long. CDR1 is SGDLS and CDR2 is YYNGEE in the germline V gene. V was shortened by 4 bases and J by 7 bases, with 18 bases between the two germline ends. The CDR3 reads CASSRGGGGGNEQFF. The CDR3 nucleotides read TGTGCCAGCAGCCGAGGAGGAGGGGGCGGGAATGAGCAGTTCTTC.

The rearrangement uses TRBV20-1 and TRBJ2-7; TRBD2 matches 7 bases. J was trimmed by 2 bases and V by 3 bases; bases with no gene match: 1. This CDR3 region has 12 residues. The germline CDR1 and CDR2 sequences are DFQATT and SNEGSKA (reference sequence). CDR3 residues: CSASRGAYEQYF. CDR3 DNA: TGCAGTGCTAGTCGGGGGGCCTACGAGCAGTACTTC.

The chain couples TRBV15 to TRBJ2-1; 7 bases are shared with TRBD2. CDR1 is LNHNV and CDR2 is YYDKDF in the germline V gene (reference sequence). CDR3 length equals 13 residues. With V trimmed by 5 bases and J by 6 bases, 4 bases remained unmatched. The CDR3 DNA sequence: TGTGCCACCAGCTGGGAGGGGATCAATGAGCAGTTCTTC. Protein product: CATSWEGINEQFF. The variable domain in full, with the rest retrieved from reference TRBV15 and TRBJ2-1, is DAMVIQNPRYQVTQFGKPVTLSCSQTLNHNVMYWYQQKSSQAPKLLFHYYDKDFNNEADTPDNFQSRRPNTSFCFLDIRSPGLGDTAMYLCATSWEGINEQFFGPGTRLTVL.

The V call is TRBV12-1, the J call TRBJ1-2. TRBV12-1 is a pseudogene. The CDR3 is made up of 14 amino acids. CDR3 loop: CASSFDGLPPGYTF. CDR3 DNA sequence: TGTGCCAGCAGCTTCGATGGACTCCCCCCTGGCTACACCTTC.

The chain employs TRBV12-3 or TRBV12-4 and TRBJ2-7; D is unresolved. Deletions cut 3 bases from V and 3 bases from J, with 3 bases between. The CDR3 loop spans 11 amino acids. DNA for the CDR3: TGTGCCAGCAGTTTTAACTACGAGCAGTACTTC. The encoded protein is CASSFNYEQYF.

This chain links TRBV6-6 with TRBJ1-2; 7 bases are shared with TRBD1. The CDR3 totals 16 residues. Germline loops: CDR1 MNHNY, CDR2 SVGAGI (reference sequence). V dropped 0 bases and J dropped 3; count of bases not matched to a gene: 7. This chain's CDR3 is CASSYSGGAGDYGYTF. Written as DNA, the CDR3 is TGTGCCAGCAGTTACTCAGGGGGCGCAGGTGACTATGGCTACACCTTC.

The chain joins TRBV28 to TRBJ1-4; D gene ambiguous. This CDR3 region has 13 residues. Germline values: CDR1 MDHEN, CDR2 SYDVKM. The V end lost 7 bases, the J end lost 4 bases, and 10 bases lay between the germline ends. In DNA form, the CDR3 reads TGTGCCAGCACCCCCGGGTATAATGAAAAACTGTTTTTT. Protein: CASTPGYNEKLFF.

This clone has a handful of counts. The chain carries TRBV27 and TRBJ2-2, with 9 bases lining up with TRBD1. The V and J ends lost 3 bases and 5 bases, in that order; junction bases with no gene match: 7. The CDR3 covers 16 residues. Germline V gene sequence: CDR1 MNHEY, CDR2 SMNVEV (reference sequence). The CDR3 DNA reads as TGTGCCAGCAGTTTGACTCCGGGACAGGGTACCGGGGAGCTGTTTTTT. Its protein product is CASSLTPGQGTGELFF.

The V and J genes are TRBV20-1 and TRBJ2-1; 7 bases match TRBD1. There are 11 residues in the CDR3. V gave up 3 bases and J gave up 9 bases; unmatched junction bases: 2. In germline, CDR1 is DFQATT, CDR2 SNEGSKA (reference sequence). Written as DNA, the CDR3 is TGCAGTGCTAGCGGACAGGCTGAGCAGTTCTTC. Translated: CSASGQAEQFF.